The 21 T cell receptor beta chains given below trace back to one sample, sequenced in a study of shared clonotypes between healthy human individuals. Generated by immunoSEQ multiplex PCR, the TCRdb table keeps only in-frame clones and is missing some. The profile shows some 1.1 million clones, about 80% of them singletons. Sequences were obtained from memory CD4+ T cells from PBMCs. Subset: CD45RA-negative fraction. Every receptor here comes from a man aged 18-30 years in good health. Some clones in this sample may be carry-over from other donors' samples.

This clone has just a few counts. The genes are TRBV19 and TRBJ1-5, with TRBD1 as a possible D gene (5 bases). The CDR3 is 14 residues long. The germline gives CDR1 LNHDA, CDR2 SQIVND (reference sequence). V gave up 7 bases and J gave up 7 bases, with 17 bases separating them. CDR3 nucleotide sequence: TGTGCCAGTACCTACGGGGGTCAGCGGCAGCCCCAGCATTTT. Translation gives CASTYGGQRQPQHF.

The genes are TRBV6-6 and TRBJ1-5; TRBD1 matches 7 bases. Germline V lookup: CDR1 MNHNY, CDR2 SVGAGI (reference sequence). The CDR3 totals 14 residues. V trimming: 6 bases; J trimming: 4 bases; junction bases outside the gene matches: 6. Here the CDR3 reads CASSRGQLNQPQHF. CDR3 DNA: TGTGCCAGCAGCCGGGGACAGTTGAATCAGCCCCAGCATTTT.

This clone has a count of ten or more. The V call is TRBV9, the J call TRBJ2-1, with 8 bases identical to TRBD1. Germline V lookup: CDR1 SGDLS, CDR2 YYNGEE. J gave up 0 bases and V 0 bases, and 2 bases lay outside the gene matches. CDR3 size: 16 residues. The CDR3 protein is CASSVVTGGSYNEQFF. For the CDR3, the DNA is TGTGCCAGCAGCGTAGTTACAGGGGGCTCCTACAATGAGCAGTTCTTC.

The rearrangement joins TRBV15 to TRBJ2-4, with D possibly being TRBD1 (5 bases). This CDR3 is 16 amino acids long. Between the trimmed V and J ends, which lost 5 bases and 0 bases, there was a span of 14 bases. Germline-derived CDR1 and CDR2 are LNHNV and YYDKDF (reference sequence). CDR3 coding DNA: TGTGCCACCAGCCCACATCTAGGGGCAGCCAAAAACATTCAGTACTTC. This codes for CATSPHLGAAKNIQYF. The variable domain in full, with the rest retrieved from reference TRBV15 and TRBJ2-4, is DAMVIQNPRYQVTQFGKPVTLSCSQTLNHNVMYWYQQKSSQAPKLLFHYYDKDFNNEADTPDNFQSRRPNTSFCFLDIRSPGLGDTAMYLCATSPHLGAAKNIQYFGAGTRLSVL.

J is TRBJ2-3 and V is TRBV14; no reliable D call. The length of the CDR3 is 11 residues. Germline CDR1 reads SGHDN; CDR2 reads FVKESK. Deletions cut 3 bases from V and 11 bases from J, with 9 bases between. The CDR3 region has the DNA TGTGCCAGCAGCCAGACTTGGGAGCAGTATTTT. This gives the protein CASSQTWEQYF.

Only a few counts were recorded for this clone. This chain connects TRBV4-3 to TRBJ2-7, with 7 bases identical to TRBD1. V lost 0 bases and J lost 4; bases outside the gene matches: 9. Looked up from germline, CDR1 is LGHNA and CDR2 is YSLEER. The CDR3 is 16 residues long. CDR3 loop: CASSQDQGQGVYEQYF. CDR3 coding DNA: TGCGCCAGCAGCCAAGATCAAGGCCAGGGGGTGTACGAGCAGTACTTC.

This clone was detected a few times. The V gene is TRBV5-1, the J gene TRBJ1-1; a possible D gene is TRBD1 (5 bases). The CDR3 covers 13 residues. Trimming cost V 5 bases and J 0 bases, with 8 bases left between them. Germline V CDR1 and CDR2: SGHRS, YFSETQ. CDR3: CASSTGVNTEAFF. The CDR3 DNA reads TGCGCCAGCAGTACGGGGGTGAACACTGAAGCTTTCTTT.

The chain employs TRBV7-3 and TRBJ2-2; 14 positions agree with TRBD2. Per germline, CDR1 SGHTA and CDR2 FQGTGA. V lost 0 bases to trimming and J lost 6 bases; unmatched junction nucleotides: 0. The CDR3 contains 16 residues. The CDR3 nucleotides are TGTGCCAGCAGCTTAACGACTAGCGGGAGGGCCGGGGAGCTGTTTTTT. This translates into CASSLTTSGRAGELFF.

V and J are TRBV6-1 and TRBJ2-7; D call uncertain. This CDR3 has 11 amino acids. Trimming took 6 bases from V and 3 from J, leaving 6 bases between them. From germline, CDR1 is MNHNS and CDR2 SASEGT. The chain's CDR3 is CASRTYYEQYF. In DNA, the CDR3 is TGTGCCAGCAGAACCTACTACGAGCAGTACTTC.

About this clone: Other DNA sequences within the sample encode an identical CDR3. The V gene is TRBV5-1, the J gene TRBJ1-2; D gene unclear. V lost 0 bases and J 1 base, leaving 4 bases between the germline ends. The CDR3 loop spans 13 amino acids. Germline V gives CDR1 SGHRS, CDR2 YFSETQ. In DNA, the CDR3 is TGCGCCAGCAGCTTGGGACGTAACTATGGCTACACCTTC. Translated: CASSLGRNYGYTF.

This clone was observed once. The chain employs TRBV5-1 and TRBJ1-5; a possible D gene is TRBD1 (5 bases). Germline V gene data show CDR1 as SGHRS and CDR2 as YFSETQ. CDR3 size: 19 residues. Trimming took off 2 bases at V and 1 base at J, with 22 bases between the two ends. In DNA form, the CDR3 reads TGCGCCAGCAGCTTCCCGGGACCCACCAGAGGTGTGAGCAATCAGCCCCAGCATTTT. Translation: CASSFPGPTRGVSNQPQHF.

The J gene is TRBJ2-2, the V gene TRBV29-1; 13 bases agree with TRBD2. V lost 7 bases to trimming and J lost 4 bases; unmatched junction nucleotides: 12. The germline CDR1 and CDR2 sequences are SQVTM and ANQGSEA. The CDR3 contains 17 residues. DNA of the CDR3: TGCAGCGCGCGGACTAGCGGGGGTCCCCTCATCACCGGGGAGCTGTTTTTT. It yields the protein CSARTSGGPLITGELFF.

This sequence joins TRBV19 and TRBJ1-1; D not certain. The V gene lost 6 bases and the J gene lost 4 bases, with 18 bases spanning the gap. This CDR3 region has 15 residues. Germline CDR1 LNHDA, CDR2 SQIVND (reference sequence). The CDR3 nucleotides are TGTGCCAGTAGACCAACAACAGTGGTGTCCACTGAAGCTTTCTTT. This codes for CASRPTTVVSTEAFF. The full variable domain, rest sourced from reference TRBV19 and TRBJ1-1, is DGGITQSPKYLFRKEGQNVTLSCEQNLNHDAMYWYRQDPGQGLRLIYYSQIVNDFQKGDIAEGYSVSREKKESFPLTVTSAQKNPTAFYLCASRPTTVVSTEAFFGQGTRLTVV.

This clone is a singleton in its sample. The V and J genes are TRBV2 and TRBJ1-1; tentative D call: TRBD1 (5 bases). The germline V and J ends were trimmed by 7 bases and 1 base, with 10 bases remaining between them. Per the germline V gene, CDR1 is SNHLY and CDR2 is FYNNEI. The CDR3 is made up of 13 amino acids. CDR3 region: CASIFDRNTEAFF. The CDR3 DNA reads as TGTGCCAGCATTTTTGACAGGAACACTGAAGCTTTCTTT.

V and J are TRBV5-1 and TRBJ2-5; D not resolved. Trimming removed 1 base at V and 3 bases at J, with 7 bases between. The V gene's germline CDR1 is SGHRS and CDR2 YFSETQ. The CDR3 spans 13 residues. In nucleotides, the CDR3 is TGCGCCAGCAGCTTGAGGCTCGAAGAGACCCAGTACTTC. Protein: CASSLRLEETQYF.

The rearrangement links TRBV6-5 to TRBJ2-1, with 11 nucleotides matching TRBD2. Germline V gene lookup returns CDR1 MNHEY and CDR2 SVGAGI. V was clipped by 5 bases and J by 4 bases; unmatched bases: 4. There are 15 residues in the CDR3. The CDR3 loop reads CASSPSGRSYNEQFF. In nucleotides, the CDR3 is TGTGCCAGCAGTCCTAGCGGGAGGTCTTACAATGAGCAGTTCTTC.

DNA of the CDR3: TGTGCCAGCAGCCCCCCGCGGGGCGATGGCTACACCTTC. This gives the protein CASSPPRGDGYTF. The chain links TRBV6-5 to TRBJ1-2; TRBD1 is a possible D gene (5 bases). Germline CDR1 and CDR2: MNHEY and SVGAGI. CDR3 length: 13 residues. V lost 6 bases to trimming and J lost 6 bases, with 14 bases between them.

V and J are TRBV19 and TRBJ2-5; D tentatively fits TRBD1 or TRBD2 (6 bases each). CDR3 length: 14 residues. Germline assignment: CDR1 LNHDA and CDR2 SQIVND (reference sequence). V lost 3 bases and J 4 bases, leaving 12 bases between the germline ends. In DNA form, the CDR3 reads TGTGCCAGTAGTATTGAAGGGGGGCCAGAGACCCAGTACTTC. This gives the protein CASSIEGGPETQYF.

The J gene is TRBJ2-5, the V gene TRBV11-2; TRBD2 aligns across 8 bases. Germline V gene sequence: CDR1 SGHAT, CDR2 FQNNGV. V was pared by 3 bases and J by 5 bases, with 5 bases of the junction left unmatched. The CDR3 loop spans 14 amino acids. CDR3 DNA: TGTGCCAGCAGCTTTACTAGCGGTGAGGAGACCCAGTACTTC. Encoded protein: CASSFTSGEETQYF. Together with reference TRBV11-2 and TRBJ2-5, the CDR3 gives the full variable domain: EAGVAQSPRYKIIEKRQSVAFWCNPISGHATLYWYQQILGQGPKLLIQFQNNGVVDDSQLPKDRFSAERLKGVDSTLKIQPAKLEDSAVYLCASSFTSGEETQYFGPGTRLLVL.

V and J are TRBV1 and TRBJ2-4; the table's D call, TRBD1, has no DNA check behind it. TRBV1 is a pseudogene segment. The CDR3 runs to 14 residues. The CDR3 loop reads CTSSQGGAKNVQYF. CDR3 DNA: TGCACCAGCAGCCAAGGTGGGGCCAAAAACGTTCAGTACTTC.

CDR3 in DNA: TGTGCCAGCAGTTTCAGCGGGAGGGGCACAGATACGCAGTATTTT. Translating it yields CASSFSGRGTDTQYF. This sequence joins TRBV27 and TRBJ2-3, with 10 bases matching TRBD2. V was pared by 3 bases and J by 1 base, with 1 base of the junction left unmatched. Germline CDR1 MNHEY, CDR2 SMNVEV (reference sequence). There are 15 residues in the CDR3.